What follows are 5 T cell receptor beta chains derived from one specimen sequenced in a study of beta chain features in type 1 diabetes (dated by TCRdb to between 2017 and 2018). Library preparation employed the immunoSEQ multiplex PCR assay. The entire amount of isolated RNA was reverse transcribed using the High Capacity cDNA Reverse Transcription Kit, so the sequenced TCRB transcripts were expressed ones. TCRdb provides this immuneACCESS table in a form limited to in-frame rearrangements. Some clones are lacking; in checked studies, under half of them reflect an unresolved V gene, and why the rest are absent is not known. Across this sample there are more than 300,000 clones, with about 16% seen only once. Approximately 0.019% of the sample lies in the top ten. The sequenced material came from naive CD4+ T cells from blood. Interpreted using the paper, the cell subset or site label stands for: true naive CD4+ T cells. The receptors derive from a woman between 18 and 29 years old in good health.

The V and J genes are TRBV7-2 and TRBJ2-4; perhaps TRBD2 as D (6 bases). From germline, CDR1 is SGHTA and CDR2 FQGNSA. V lost 5 bases and J 5 bases, leaving 13 bases between the germline ends. This CDR3 has 14 amino acids. Here the CDR3 reads CASSVGGTENIQYF. In DNA form, the CDR3 reads TGTGCCAGCAGCGTAGGTGGGACTGAAAACATTCAGTACTTC.

The chain has TRBV9 and TRBJ2-2; D remains ambiguous. V lost 4 bases and J 3 bases, leaving 4 bases between the germline ends. The CDR3 spans 12 residues. CDR1 is SGDLS, CDR2 YYNGEE, per germline. As DNA, the CDR3 is TGTGCCAGCAGCTCGTACACCGGGGAGCTGTTTTTT. Its translation is CASSSYTGELFF.

This clone has more than one count but fewer than ten. The chain is built from TRBV18 and TRBJ2-2; D is possibly TRBD2 (5 bases). Germline V gene lookup returns CDR1 KGHSH and CDR2 LQKENI. The CDR3 spans 14 residues. The germline V and J ends were trimmed by 3 bases and 3 bases, with 8 bases remaining between them. CDR3 protein: CASSPRDYTGELFF. The CDR3 DNA is TGTGCCAGCTCACCCCGGGATTACACCGGGGAGCTGTTTTTT.

This clone has more than one count but fewer than ten. The chain recombines TRBV7-6 with TRBJ1-1, with D uncertain. CDR3 length equals 13 residues. The V and J ends lost 1 base and 6 bases respectively, with 9 bases between them. The germline CDR1 and CDR2 sequences are SGHVS and FNYEAQ. CDR3 bases: TGTGCCAGCAGCTTAGTTCAGGACTCTGAAGCTTTCTTT. Amino acid sequence: CASSLVQDSEAFF.

The J gene is TRBJ2-4, the V gene TRBV7-9; 9 bases are shared with TRBD2. V was pared by 4 bases and J by 1 base, with 5 bases of the junction left unmatched. The CDR3 is 16 residues long. Per the germline V gene, CDR1 is SEHNR and CDR2 is FQNEAQ (reference sequence). CDR3 sequence: CASSSGTSTAKNIQYF. CDR3 DNA: TGTGCCAGCAGCTCCGGGACTAGCACGGCCAAAAACATTCAGTACTTC.